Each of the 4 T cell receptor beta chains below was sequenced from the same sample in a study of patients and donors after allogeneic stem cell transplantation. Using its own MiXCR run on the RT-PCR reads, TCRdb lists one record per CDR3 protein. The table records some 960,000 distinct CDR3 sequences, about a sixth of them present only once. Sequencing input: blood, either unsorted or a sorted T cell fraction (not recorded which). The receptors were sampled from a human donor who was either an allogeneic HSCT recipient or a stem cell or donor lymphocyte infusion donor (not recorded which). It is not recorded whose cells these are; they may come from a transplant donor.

The CDR3: CAISESSYNEQFF. The CDR3 coding sequence is TGTGCCATCTCGGAGAGCTCCTACAATGAGCAGTTCTTC. The rearrangement uses TRBV10-3 and TRBJ2-1; no firm D call. CDR3 length equals 13 residues. Deletions cut 8 bases from V and 0 bases from J, with 8 bases between. Germline V gene data show CDR1 as ENHRY and CDR2 as SYGVKD.

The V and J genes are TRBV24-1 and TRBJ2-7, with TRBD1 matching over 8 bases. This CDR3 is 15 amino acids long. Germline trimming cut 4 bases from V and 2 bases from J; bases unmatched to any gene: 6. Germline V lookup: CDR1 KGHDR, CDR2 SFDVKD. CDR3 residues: CATSDTGTGAYEQYF. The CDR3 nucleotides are TGTGCCACCAGTGACACCGGGACAGGAGCCTACGAGCAGTACTTC.

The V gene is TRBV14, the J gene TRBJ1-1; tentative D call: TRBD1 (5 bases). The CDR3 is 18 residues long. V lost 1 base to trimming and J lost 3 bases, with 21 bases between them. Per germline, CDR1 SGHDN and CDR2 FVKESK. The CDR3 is CASSQGISRLGGHTEAFF. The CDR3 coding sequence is TGTGCCAGCAGCCAAGGGATTTCCCGGTTGGGGGGTCACACTGAAGCTTTCTTT.

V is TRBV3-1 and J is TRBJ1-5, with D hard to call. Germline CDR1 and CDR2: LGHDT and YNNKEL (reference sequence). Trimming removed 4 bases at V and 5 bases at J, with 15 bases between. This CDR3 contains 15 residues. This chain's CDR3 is CASSPSYHYYQPQHF. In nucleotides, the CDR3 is TGTGCCAGCAGCCCCAGTTACCATTATTATCAGCCCCAGCATTTT.